This TCR beta chain was captured by sequencing in a study of cytomegalovirus exposure and HLA in healthy donors (dated by TCRdb to about 2017). Study-wide context: An earlier analysis of some 620 of the donors reported roughly 300 Gb of sequence data and 95 million to 120 million unique TCR beta sequences obtained from approximately 180 million T cells. Roughly 300 gigabases of sequencing data and 70 million to 95 million unique TCR sequences made up an early release that covered several hundred HLA-typed donors. The genetic ancestry cluster associated with self-reported Caucasian donors included 81% of the 398 genotyped donors. The aim of the study was to test whether cataloging public T cell receptors could identify signatures of past pathogen exposure. The T cell repertoires of some 670 subjects were profiled by immunosequencing and related to cytomegalovirus serostatus. Along with the roughly 700-subject first cohort, a separate validation cohort of over a hundred different subjects was used. High-throughput TCR immunosequencing, statistical association of individual TCRs with disease status, and machine learning were combined to predict cytomegalovirus infection status. A later analysis re-examined previously published TCR beta repertoires from around 670 donors and added high-resolution HLA genotyping to investigate patterns of TCR occurrence. Rather than drawing on any new phenotypic data, the later analysis identified candidate immune exposures from TCR beta sequences and the way those sequences occurred across donors. In an earlier analysis of a few hundred of the donors, high-throughput TCR beta sequencing was used to judge whether each TCR beta V gene segment behaved as functional or pseudogenic. Donor age, sex, ethnicity and CMV serostatus were collected together with the repertoire data. A later genetic analysis took genome-wide SNP genotypes for about 55% of the roughly 670 donors and used that subset as a discovery cohort. Every discovery cohort repertoire had been produced on one sequencing platform. Class I and class II HLA loci were covered by the typing at four-digit resolution. Typing coverage differed by locus: A, B, C, DRB1 and DQB1 were typed in roughly 620-630 donors, DQA1 in about 550, DPA1 in approximately 610, and DPB1 in just under 490. A few DR-DQ haplotypes were treated as single units for association and clustering because of strong linkage in the cohort. Across 300 to 400 genotyped donors of the cohort, an average of roughly 200,000 unique TCR beta nucleotide sequences per donor were sequenced, and roughly a sixth of those sequences were non-productive.

The method was the immunoSEQ multiplex PCR assay. The multiplex PCR relied on a mix of 60 forward primers for TCR Vbeta segments and 13 reverse primers for TCR Jbeta segments. Amplification of the CDR3 region of rearranged TCR beta genes was performed with a multiplex PCR assay on genomic DNA. Amplified TCR beta libraries were sequenced as 87-base-pair reads on the Illumina HiSeq System. Turning to the authors' computational methods: A later analysis counted tens of millions of unique TCR beta chains across the 666 repertoires, and 9.5 million to 11 million of these chains were shared by at least two donors. Raw reads were error-corrected and collapsed into unique sequences with a nearest-neighbor algorithm that merged closely related sequences to remove PCR and sequencing errors. CDR3 sequences were aligned to IMGT reference sequences to assign V, D and J gene segments. For a sequence to be retained, at least a six-nucleotide match to both a V gene segment and a J gene segment was required. A rearrangement counted as productive if the CDR3 had no stop codons and remained in frame with V and J, and every other rearrangement counted as non-productive. Following IMGT convention, CDR3 was defined as the stretch from the second conserved V-encoded cysteine to the conserved J-encoded phenylalanine. The earlier analysis of 450 to 750 of the donors excluded any sequence lacking an unambiguous match to a single V gene segment. An earlier analysis of a few hundred of the donors called V segments functional above 56.7% productive rearrangements and segregating when the between-donor standard deviation exceeded 5%. A statistical classification framework was developed to diagnose cytomegalovirus status using the catalog of TCR beta chain sequences. In a later analysis, V and J genes were assigned by comparing TCR nucleotide sequences against IMGT/GENE-DB human TR gene sequences. A later analysis assigned CDR3 sequences and most-parsimonious VDJ recombination scenarios with the TCRdist pipeline. In a later analysis, each TCR beta chain was defined by its CDR3 amino acid sequence together with its V-gene family, and reads without a unique V-gene family were excluded. A later analysis removed over 500 highly shared, low-generation-probability nucleotide sequences to deal with suspected cross-contamination and a sequencing artifact. In a later analysis, a clonal expansion index was calculated for each public chain from normalized within-repertoire ranks of inferred template counts. A later analysis computed generation probabilities with a VDJ recombination model fitted to out-of-frame rearrangements, and checked the results against IGoR. A later analysis scored TCR-TCR, TCR-HLA and TCR-CMV co-occurrence with hypergeometric tests, applying a repertoire-size bias correction to TCR pairs. A later analysis estimated false discovery rates by permuting HLA or CMV assignments 20 times. In a later analysis, co-occurring TCRs were grouped using DBSCAN, with TCRdist sequence similarity added in when clustering inside HLA-allele-positive subsets. For co-occurrence clustering, repertoires with fewer than 30,000 or more than 120,000 public chains were excluded, along with 4 to 6 repertoires with anomalous nucleotide sharing. Not all clones reach the TCRdb copy of this immuneACCESS table, which keeps in-frame sequences only. Checked studies attribute under half of the gap to unresolved V genes and leave the rest unexplained. The V and J calls and clone size were taken over from that table, and D and trimming were inferred from the DNA. The sample table contains 120,000 or so clones; only one count was recorded for more than 65% of them. The ten largest clones represent 3% to 4% of the sample.

Overall results and qualifications from the work: In vitro tests confirmed that a few of the cytomegalovirus-associated TCR beta chains recognize cytomegalovirus antigens. Specific HLA alleles were associated with about 17,000 TCR beta sequences at a false discovery rate of 0.05 in a later analysis. A later genetic analysis reported fewer N-insertions in productive TCRs among donors in an Asian-associated ancestry cluster than the roughly 690-donor mean. The study gave a list of some 150 TCR beta chains associated with cytomegalovirus. In a later analysis, HLA-associated TCR beta chains showed more clonal expansion and lower generation probabilities than non-associated chains that were equally common. Across donors, most TCR sequences were observed very rarely, whereas some public TCRs were present in many individuals. When HLA alleles, especially DR and DQ, strongly co-occurred, TCR associations were difficult to assign to individual alleles. Linkage disequilibrium might explain the correlated functional status among segregating V segments, but an unknown experimental factor could not be ruled out. CMV serostatus was the only immune exposure information available for the cohort. This cohort had only TCR beta chains sequenced, and the lack of alpha or paired-chain data limited which features could be detected. Some IMGT-functional V segments, including TRBV6-2 and TRBV6-3, could not be told apart with the 87-base-pair reads, so those segments were excluded. Roughly uniform sequencing depth across donors was assumed in presence/absence analyses, although this assumption may not hold. Because some donors lacked HLA typing at each locus, the association tests relied only on the typed subset. According to a later analysis, most CMV-associated TCR beta chains appeared to be HLA-restricted, and the HLA associations seemed to be driven largely by CMV exposure. A further reported finding was that TCR beta sequences accurately predicted the HLA-A and HLA-B alleles for most subjects in the first cohort. A later analysis reported that several top co-occurrence clusters appeared linked to parvovirus B19, influenza, CMV and Epstein-Barr virus. In a later analysis, the rate of TCR association differed among HLA loci, with DRB1 alleles having the most associated TCRs and HLA-C alleles having the fewest. About 17 rarely observed V segments, including chromosome 9 orphons, were excluded from the earlier analysis of about 500 of the donors because counts were too low. It was suggested by the authors that the approach could potentially be generalized to other disease states and immunological phenotypes. A cluster of highly shared sequence variants was judged likely to be a technical artifact of the sequencing pipeline. An earlier analysis of approximately 500 of the donors showed that most TCR beta V segments appeared in productive rearrangements either about 87% or about 30% of the time, which broadly matched IMGT annotations. The classifier was reported to diagnose cytomegalovirus status with high specificity and sensitivity in both the original and validation cohorts. V-gene and J-gene trimming of TCR beta chains was associated with a missense DCLRE1C variant in a later genetic analysis, and the association was replicated in an independent cohort.

Turning to this clone: There is no known antigen for this receptor. No base quality values were provided; no much bigger clone lies one nucleotide off.

The germline V gene specifies WSHSY as CDR1 and SAAADI as CDR2. Including cysteine and phenylalanine, the CDR3 has 15 amino acids. Here the CDR3 DNA is all that survives: 45 bases in frame from base 1. Trimming leaves V shorter by 8 bases and J shorter by 0 bases, with the junction holding 9 bases beyond the gene matches. The cohort consisted of 600 or so healthy bone marrow donors. All cohort members were sampled while nominally healthy, although unrecorded immune exposures were likely present. The donor was CMV seropositive and belonged to the group of around 300 seropositive cohort members. Each donor provided a peripheral blood sample, and peripheral blood mononuclear cells were used for TCR beta sequencing. Genomic DNA extraction from the blood cell samples was performed with the Qiagen DNeasy Blood Extraction Kit.

This receptor was taken from a young man in good health and CMV-seropositive. The sequence joins TRBV10-2 to TRBJ2-7, with 8 bases aligning to TRBD2. The sequenced material came from PBMCs. The CDR3 amino acid sequence is: CASGAEREPSYEQYF. The sequenced DNA: TGCGCCAGCGGGGCAGAGCGGGAGCCCTCCTACGAGCAGTACTTC.